These 13 T cell receptor beta chains came from one sample sequenced in a study of blood T cell repertoires in COVID-19. Repertoires were generated with immunoSEQ multiplex PCR, while TCRdb's copy carries only in-frame clones and drops some. The sample contains about 51,000 clones, around 83% of which appear only once. Input material: peripheral blood. Source of these receptors: an elderly man with active COVID-19.

The rearrangement joins TRBV6-5 to TRBJ2-3; TRBD1 might be the D (6 bases). The V and J ends lost 5 bases and 7 bases respectively, with 10 bases between them. Germline CDR1 reads MNHEY; CDR2 reads SVGAGI. The CDR3 runs to 12 residues. Written as DNA, the CDR3 is TGTGCCAGCAGTCCAGGGGCGAATACGCAGTATTTT. Residues: CASSPGANTQYF.

This clone was counted a single time. The J gene is TRBJ2-3, the V gene TRBV5-6, with D tentatively TRBD1 (6 bases). Trimming left V 4 bases short and J 0 bases short, with 12 bases between. Germline CDR1 reads SGHDT; CDR2 reads YYEEEE. The CDR3 spans 15 residues. This chain's CDR3 is CASSHATGSTDTQYF. CDR3 sequence (DNA): TGTGCCAGCAGCCACGCGACAGGTAGCACAGATACGCAGTATTTT. Full variable domain (outside the CDR3, taken from reference TRBV5-6 and TRBJ2-3): DAGVTQSPTHLIKTRGQQVTLRCSPKSGHDTVSWYQQALGQGPQFIFQYYEEEERQRGNFPDRFSGHQFPNYSSELNVNALLLGDSALYLCASSHATGSTDTQYFGPGTRLTVL.

This sequence joins TRBV28 and TRBJ2-6, with TRBD2 matching 7 bases. This CDR3 has 17 amino acids. Looked up from germline, CDR1 is MDHEN and CDR2 is SYDVKM. With V trimmed by 5 bases and J by 3 bases, 10 bases remained unmatched. CDR3 region: CASSTAVRDYGANVLTF. CDR3 bases: TGTGCCAGCAGTACTGCGGTGAGGGACTATGGGGCCAACGTCCTGACTTTC.

The chain combines TRBV4-1 with TRBJ2-3; D possibly corresponds to TRBD1 (6 bases). Trimming cost V 0 bases and J 8 bases, with 18 bases left between them. The CDR3 extends over 16 amino acids. Germline V gene lookup returns CDR1 MGHRA and CDR2 YSYEKL. CDR3 in amino acids: CASSQEQGPTTSTQYF. The CDR3 nucleotides are TGCGCCAGCAGCCAAGAACAGGGACCCACAACGAGTACGCAGTATTTT.

CDR3 sequence: CASSLGASSYNEQFF. The CDR3 DNA follows: TGTGCCAGCAGCTTGGGGGCCAGCTCCTACAATGAGCAGTTCTTC. The chain has TRBV5-6 and TRBJ2-1; D not resolved. The germline V and J ends were trimmed by 0 bases and 0 bases, with 7 bases remaining between them. The CDR3 has 15 amino acids. Germline V CDR1 and CDR2: SGHDT, YYEEEE.

This sequence joins TRBV10-3 and TRBJ1-4, with D hard to call. This CDR3 spans 14 amino acids. Germline V gene lookup returns CDR1 ENHRY and CDR2 SYGVKD. V was clipped by 2 bases and J by 5 bases, with 9 bases between them. In nucleotides, the CDR3 is TGTGCCATCAGTGAGGGGAGATCAAATGAAAAACTGTTTTTT. This encodes CAISEGRSNEKLFF.

The rearrangement links TRBV7-9 to TRBJ2-5, with 12 bases that match TRBD2. The CDR3 covers 16 residues. The V segment lost 4 bases and the J segment 2 bases; nucleotides outside the gene matches: 5. Germline V gene lookup returns CDR1 SEHNR and CDR2 FQNEAQ (reference sequence). The CDR3 here is CASSSGLAGRQETQYF. The CDR3 DNA sequence: TGTGCCAGCAGCTCTGGACTAGCGGGAAGACAAGAGACCCAGTACTTC.

The V and J genes are TRBV7-6 and TRBJ2-7, with D unclear. The CDR3 contains 16 residues. The ends were cut back, 5 bases at V and 0 bases at J, with 17 bases in the middle. Looked up from germline, CDR1 is SGHVS and CDR2 is FNYEAQ. The CDR3 nucleotides read TGTGCCAGCAGCCCCCCAGGCCAGAAGTCCTCCTACGAGCAGTACTTC. Translation gives CASSPPGQKSSYEQYF.

Written as DNA, the CDR3 is TGTGCCAGCAGCCGCGTACAGGGGGCCTACAATGAGCAGTTCTTC. Its protein product is CASSRVQGAYNEQFF. The chain recombines TRBV14 with TRBJ2-1, with TRBD1 identical over 8 bases. This CDR3 spans 15 amino acids. V was clipped by 4 bases and J by 2 bases; unmatched bases: 4. Germline CDR1 SGHDN, CDR2 FVKESK.

The chain uses TRBV11-2 and TRBJ1-1, with D unclear. There are 12 residues in the CDR3. Germline CDR1 SGHAT, CDR2 FQNNGV. V shed 5 bases and J shed 4 bases, with 8 bases lying between them. The CDR3 sequence: CASSHHGTEAFF. The CDR3, as DNA: TGTGCCAGCAGCCACCACGGCACTGAAGCTTTCTTT.

The V call is TRBV27, the J call TRBJ2-7; 16 bases are shared with TRBD2. J was trimmed by 9 bases and V by 2 bases; bases with no gene match: 13. The CDR3 is made up of 18 amino acids. Germline V gene lookup returns CDR1 MNHEY and CDR2 SMNVEV (reference sequence). CDR3 protein: CASSLRGGLAGGQSGQYF. The CDR3 region has the DNA TGTGCCAGCAGTTTAAGAGGGGGACTAGCGGGAGGGCAGTCGGGGCAGTACTTC.

In regard to this clone: This CDR3 is also generated by other DNA sequences in the sample. This chain's CDR3 is CASNPGGRAYEQYF. The CDR3 DNA reads as TGTGCCAGCAACCCCGGCGGGAGGGCCTACGAGCAGTACTTC. The genes are TRBV9 and TRBJ2-7; 9 bases align to TRBD2. The CDR3 length is 14 residues. CDR1 and CDR2 (germline): SGDLS, YYNGEE. V shed 6 bases, J shed 2 bases, and the junction held 6 bases outside the gene matches.

V and J are TRBV20-1 and TRBJ2-1; D call uncertain. This CDR3 has 10 residues. The V and J ends lost 5 bases and 10 bases respectively, with 9 bases between them. Germline loops: CDR1 DFQATT, CDR2 SNEGSKA (reference sequence). This CDR3 is CSASEEEQFF. Here the CDR3 DNA reads TGCAGTGCTTCAGAGGAGGAGCAGTTCTTC.